This paragraph reports one T cell receptor (beta chain). Original processing notes: Reference gene primers were amplified, and this amplification served to estimate nucleated cell counts. Libraries were prepared by immunoSEQ multiplex PCR; TCRdb keeps only in-frame clonotypes and omits some of them. Clone size and V and J calls were adopted from that table, with D and trimming inferred from the DNA. The sample lists roughly 20,000 clones, about nine tenths seen once, with less than 6% in the top ten. The sample is drawn from a study of blood T cell repertoires in COVID-19. Study in general: From the United States, Italy and Spain came samples of acute and convalescent COVID-19. The cDNA or gDNA used as material had been derived from T cells, B-cell-depleted T cells, or PBMCs.

The ends were cut back, 0 bases at V and 0 bases at J, with 6 bases in the middle. Germline V CDR1 and CDR2: GTSNPN, SVGIG (reference sequence). The CDR3 covers 14 residues. This TCR came from a human donor in a cohort sampled during active COVID-19. The material sequenced was peripheral blood. The gene calls are TRBV30 and TRBJ2-1, with no clear D. The CDR3 DNA reads TGTGCCTGGAGTGTCGGAGACTCCTACAATGAGCAGTTCTTC. It yields the protein CAWSVGDSYNEQFF.